This T cell receptor (beta chain) is drawn from a study of T cells after yellow fever vaccination. Turning to the study itself: CD3, CD45RA, CCR7 and CD95 sorting yielded EM, EMRA, CM and Tscm memory subsets. With SMART-Seq v4 Ultra Low Input, the fractions containing low cell numbers were prepared.

This clonotype has at least ten counts. TCRdb reprocessed the 5' RACE reads with MiXCR, giving one entry per CDR3 protein. The table records around 60,000 distinct CDR3 sequences, around 5.4% of them present only once. Regarding the study as a whole: The booster response re-showed most primary clones: about 96% CD4, almost 90% CD8.

The clonotype originates from a man aged 18 to 30 who received the YFV17D yellow fever vaccine. This material consisted of PBMCs, either bulk or a sorted T-cell subset (CD4+, CD8+, memory, or dextramer-sorted; not recorded which), taken on the day of the yellow fever booster vaccination.

The chain's CDR3 is CSVEETGYYEQYF. CDR3 in DNA: TGCAGCGTTGAAGAAACAGGGTACTACGAGCAGTACTTC. The gene calls are TRBV29-1 and TRBJ2-7, with a possible D match to TRBD1 (6 bases). V shed 0 bases and J shed 3 bases, with 9 bases lying between them. Germline V gene sequence: CDR1 SQVTM, CDR2 ANQGSEA. The CDR3 spans 13 residues.